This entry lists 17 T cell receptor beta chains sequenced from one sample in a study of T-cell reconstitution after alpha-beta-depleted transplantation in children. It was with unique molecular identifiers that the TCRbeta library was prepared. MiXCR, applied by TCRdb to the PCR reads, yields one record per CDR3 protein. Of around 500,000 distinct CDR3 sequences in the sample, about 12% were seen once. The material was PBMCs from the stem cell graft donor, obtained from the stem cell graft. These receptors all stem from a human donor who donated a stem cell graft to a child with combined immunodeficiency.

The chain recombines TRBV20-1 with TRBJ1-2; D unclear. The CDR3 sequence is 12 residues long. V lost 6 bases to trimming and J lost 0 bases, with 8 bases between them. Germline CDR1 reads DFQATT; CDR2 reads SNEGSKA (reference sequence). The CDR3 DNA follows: TGCAGTGCCCCCCTCTCTAACTATGGCTACACCTTC. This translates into CSAPLSNYGYTF.

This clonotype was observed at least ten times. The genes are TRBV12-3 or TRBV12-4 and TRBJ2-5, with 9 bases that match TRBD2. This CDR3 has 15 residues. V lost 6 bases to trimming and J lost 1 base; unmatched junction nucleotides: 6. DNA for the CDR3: TGTGCCAGCAGCTCTATAGCGGGAGCCCAAGAGACCCAGTACTTC. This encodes CASSSIAGAQETQYF.

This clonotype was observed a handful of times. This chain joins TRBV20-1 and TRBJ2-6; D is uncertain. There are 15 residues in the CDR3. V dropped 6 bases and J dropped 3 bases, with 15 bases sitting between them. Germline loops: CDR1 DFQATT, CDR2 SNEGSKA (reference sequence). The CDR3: CSASEPRDGANVLTF. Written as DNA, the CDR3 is TGCAGTGCATCAGAACCCCGTGATGGGGCCAACGTCCTGACTTTC.

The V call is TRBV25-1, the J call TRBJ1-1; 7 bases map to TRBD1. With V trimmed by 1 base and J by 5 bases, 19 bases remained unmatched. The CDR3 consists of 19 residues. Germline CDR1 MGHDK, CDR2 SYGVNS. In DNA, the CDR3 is TGTGCCAGCAGTGAATTAGGAGTACAGGGGCCCGCCAGTTGGACTGAAGCTTTCTTT. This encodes CASSELGVQGPASWTEAFF.

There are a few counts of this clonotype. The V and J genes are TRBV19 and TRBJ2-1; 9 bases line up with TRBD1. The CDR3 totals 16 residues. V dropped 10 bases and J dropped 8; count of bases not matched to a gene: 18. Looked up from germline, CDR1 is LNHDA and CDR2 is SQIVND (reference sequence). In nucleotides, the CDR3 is TGTGCCACCTTAGTATCCAGGGACAGGGAGGGTGATGAGCAGTTCTTC. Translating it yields CATLVSRDREGDEQFF.

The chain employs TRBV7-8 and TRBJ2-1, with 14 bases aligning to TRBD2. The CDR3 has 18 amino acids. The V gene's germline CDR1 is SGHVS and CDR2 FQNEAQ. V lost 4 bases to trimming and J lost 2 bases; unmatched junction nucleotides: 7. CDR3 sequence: CASSSTTSGGAPYNEQFF. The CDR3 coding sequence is TGTGCCAGCAGCTCCACGACTAGCGGGGGGGCCCCCTACAATGAGCAGTTCTTC.

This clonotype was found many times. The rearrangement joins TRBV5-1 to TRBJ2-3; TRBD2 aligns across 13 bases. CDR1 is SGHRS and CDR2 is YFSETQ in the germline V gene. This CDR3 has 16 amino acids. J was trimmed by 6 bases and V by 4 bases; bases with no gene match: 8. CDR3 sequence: CASSPGLAGDYDTQYF. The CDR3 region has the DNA TGCGCCAGCAGCCCAGGACTAGCGGGAGACTACGATACGCAGTATTTT.

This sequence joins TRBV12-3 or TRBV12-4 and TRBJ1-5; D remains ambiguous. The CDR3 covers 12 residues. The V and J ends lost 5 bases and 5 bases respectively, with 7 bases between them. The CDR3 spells CASSGRDQPQHF. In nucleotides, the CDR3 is TGTGCCAGCAGTGGGAGGGATCAGCCCCAGCATTTT.

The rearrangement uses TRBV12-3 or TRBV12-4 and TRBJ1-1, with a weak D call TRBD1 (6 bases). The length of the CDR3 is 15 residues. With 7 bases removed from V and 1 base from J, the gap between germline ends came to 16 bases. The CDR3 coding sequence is TGTGCCAGCACCCCTATGGGGGCTTCGAACACTGAAGCTTTCTTT. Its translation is CASTPMGASNTEAFF.

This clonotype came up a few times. The CDR3 loop reads CAISVPLLTSGGALTPYNEQFF. CDR3 nucleotides: TGTGCCATCAGTGTTCCCCTCCTGACTAGCGGGGGGGCCCTCACCCCCTACAATGAGCAGTTCTTC. The rearrangement uses TRBV10-3 and TRBJ2-1; 14 bases line up with TRBD2. Trimming at V came to 4 bases and at J to 2 bases, leaving 19 bases not matched to a gene. This CDR3 spans 22 amino acids. In germline, CDR1 is ENHRY, CDR2 SYGVKD.

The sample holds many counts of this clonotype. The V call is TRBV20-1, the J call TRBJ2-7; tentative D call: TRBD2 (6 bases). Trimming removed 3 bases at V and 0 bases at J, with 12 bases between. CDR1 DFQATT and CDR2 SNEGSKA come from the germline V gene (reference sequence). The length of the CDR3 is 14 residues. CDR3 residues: CSARGGISSYEQYF. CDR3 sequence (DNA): TGCAGTGCTAGGGGCGGGATAAGCTCCTACGAGCAGTACTTC.

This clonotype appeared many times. CDR3 region: CSARTSGSLDTQYF. CDR3 in DNA: TGCAGTGCTAGAACTAGCGGGAGCCTAGATACGCAGTATTTT. The V and J genes are TRBV20-1 and TRBJ2-3, with 11 bases identical to TRBD2. The junction had 3 bases not matched to a gene; V was cut back by 2 bases and J by 5 bases. This CDR3 is built from 14 residues. CDR1 and CDR2 from the germline V gene are DFQATT and SNEGSKA (reference sequence).

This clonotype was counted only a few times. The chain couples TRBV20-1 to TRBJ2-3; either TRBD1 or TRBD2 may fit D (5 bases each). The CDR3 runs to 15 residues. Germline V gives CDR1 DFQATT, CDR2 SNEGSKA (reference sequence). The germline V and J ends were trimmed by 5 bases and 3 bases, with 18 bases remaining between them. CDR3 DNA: TGCAGTGCTTTTCACATCGGGGCATCGACAGATACGCAGTATTTT. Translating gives CSAFHIGASTDTQYF.

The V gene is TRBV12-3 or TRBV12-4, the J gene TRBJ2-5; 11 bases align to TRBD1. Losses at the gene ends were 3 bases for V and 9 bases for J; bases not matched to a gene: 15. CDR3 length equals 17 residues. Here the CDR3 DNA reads TGTGCCAGCAGTTTGTGGGGGACAGGGGGGGATCTACCACCCCAGTACTTC. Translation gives CASSLWGTGGDLPPQYF.

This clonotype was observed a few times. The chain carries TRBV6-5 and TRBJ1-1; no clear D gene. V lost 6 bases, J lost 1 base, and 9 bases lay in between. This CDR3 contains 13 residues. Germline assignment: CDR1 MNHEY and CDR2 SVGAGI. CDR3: CASSWGENTEAFF. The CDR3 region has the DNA TGTGCCAGCAGCTGGGGAGAGAACACTGAAGCTTTCTTT.

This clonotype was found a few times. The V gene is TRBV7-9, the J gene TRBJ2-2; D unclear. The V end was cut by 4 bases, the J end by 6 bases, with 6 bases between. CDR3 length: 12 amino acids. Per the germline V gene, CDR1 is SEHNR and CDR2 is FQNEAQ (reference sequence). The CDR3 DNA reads TGTGCCAGCAGCTCGTCCCCCGGGGAGCTGTTTTTT. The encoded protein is CASSSSPGELFF. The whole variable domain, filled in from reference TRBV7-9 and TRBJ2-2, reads DTGVSQNPRHKITKRGQNVTFRCDPISEHNRLYWYRQTLGQGPEFLTYFQNEAQLEKSRLLSDRFSAERPKGSFSTLEIQRTEQGDSAMYLCASSSSPGELFFGEGSRLTVL.

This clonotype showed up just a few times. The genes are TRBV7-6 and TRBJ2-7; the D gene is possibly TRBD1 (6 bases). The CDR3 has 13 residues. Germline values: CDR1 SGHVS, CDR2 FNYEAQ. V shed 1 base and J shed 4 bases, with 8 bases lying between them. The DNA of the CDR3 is TGTGCCAGCAGCTTAGGGGACAATTACGAGCAGTACTTC. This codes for CASSLGDNYEQYF.